This T cell receptor (beta chain) was observed in a study of blood T cell repertoires in COVID-19. Study as a whole: The cDNA or gDNA used as material had been derived from T cells, B-cell-depleted T cells, or PBMCs.

This clone was seen once. This table comes from immunoSEQ multiplex PCR, and its TCRdb copy is limited to in-frame clones, with some not included. The top ten hold roughly 2.7% of the sample, which has over 200,000 clones, about 87% seen once. CDR1 LGHNA and CDR2 YNFKEQ come from the germline V gene. Trimming pared 0 bases from V and 12 bases from J, leaving 15 bases between. The CDR3 length is 15 residues. Sequenced material: peripheral blood. The TCR originated in a man in his thirties or forties with COVID-19, enrolled during active disease. The chain recombines TRBV4-2 with TRBJ1-6, with TRBD1 as a possible D gene (5 bases). The CDR3 region is CASSQDPGREGPLHF. CDR3 coding DNA: TGTGCCAGCAGCCAAGATCCCGGCAGGGAGGGACCCCTCCACTTT.